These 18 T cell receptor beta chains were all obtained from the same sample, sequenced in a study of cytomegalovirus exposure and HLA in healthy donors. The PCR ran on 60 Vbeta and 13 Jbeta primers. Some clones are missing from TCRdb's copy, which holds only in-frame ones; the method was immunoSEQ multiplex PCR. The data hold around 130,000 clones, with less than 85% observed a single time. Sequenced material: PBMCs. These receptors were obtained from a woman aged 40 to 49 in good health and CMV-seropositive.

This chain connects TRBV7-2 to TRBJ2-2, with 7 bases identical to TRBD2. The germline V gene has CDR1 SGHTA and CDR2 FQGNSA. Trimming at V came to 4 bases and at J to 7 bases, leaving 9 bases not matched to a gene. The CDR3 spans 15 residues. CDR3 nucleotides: TGTGCCAGCAGCTCTGAGACTAGCCCGTTCGGGGAGCTGTTTTTT. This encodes CASSSETSPFGELFF. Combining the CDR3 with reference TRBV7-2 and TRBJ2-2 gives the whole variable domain GAGVSQSPSNKVTEKGKDVELRCDPISGHTALYWYRQSLGQGLEFLIYFQGNSAPDKSGLPSDRFSAERTGGSVSTLTIQRTQQEDSAVYLCASSSETSPFGELFFGEGSRLTVL.

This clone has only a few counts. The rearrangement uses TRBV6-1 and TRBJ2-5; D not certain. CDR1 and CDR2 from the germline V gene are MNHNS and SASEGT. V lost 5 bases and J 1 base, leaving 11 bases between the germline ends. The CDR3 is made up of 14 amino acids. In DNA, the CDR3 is TGTGCCAGCAGTTTGGGTCCGGGCCAAGAGACCCAGTACTTC. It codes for CASSLGPGQETQYF.

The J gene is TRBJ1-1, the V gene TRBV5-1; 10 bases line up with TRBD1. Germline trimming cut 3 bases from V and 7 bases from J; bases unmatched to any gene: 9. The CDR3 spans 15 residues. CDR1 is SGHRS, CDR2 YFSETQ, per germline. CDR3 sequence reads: CASSWAGTGEGEAFF. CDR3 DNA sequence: TGCGCCAGCAGCTGGGCCGGGACAGGGGAGGGTGAAGCTTTCTTT.

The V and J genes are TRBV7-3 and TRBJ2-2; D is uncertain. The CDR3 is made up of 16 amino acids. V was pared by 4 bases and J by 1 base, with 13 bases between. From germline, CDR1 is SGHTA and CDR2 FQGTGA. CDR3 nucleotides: TGTGCCAGCAGCTCAATGTTACATCTGAACACCGGGGAGCTGTTTTTT. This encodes CASSSMLHLNTGELFF. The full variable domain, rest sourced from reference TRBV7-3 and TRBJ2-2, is GAGVSQTPSNKVTEKGKYVELRCDPISGHTALYWYRQSLGQGPEFLIYFQGTGAADDSGLPNDRFFAVRPEGSVSTLKIQRTERGDSAVYLCASSSMLHLNTGELFFGEGSRLTVL.

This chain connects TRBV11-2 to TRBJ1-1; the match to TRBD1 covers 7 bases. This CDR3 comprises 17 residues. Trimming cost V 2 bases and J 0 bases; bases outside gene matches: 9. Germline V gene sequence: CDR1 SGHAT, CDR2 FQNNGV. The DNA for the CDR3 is TGTGCCAGCAGCTTAAATATGAGGGGGCTATTGAACACTGAAGCTTTCTTT. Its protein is CASSLNMRGLLNTEAFF.

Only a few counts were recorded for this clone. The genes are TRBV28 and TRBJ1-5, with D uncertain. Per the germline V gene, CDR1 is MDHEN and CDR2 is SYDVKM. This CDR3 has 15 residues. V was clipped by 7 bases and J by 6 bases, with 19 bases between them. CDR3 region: CASKMGSSWGQPQHF. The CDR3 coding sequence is TGTGCCAGCAAAATGGGGAGTTCCTGGGGTCAGCCCCAGCATTTT.

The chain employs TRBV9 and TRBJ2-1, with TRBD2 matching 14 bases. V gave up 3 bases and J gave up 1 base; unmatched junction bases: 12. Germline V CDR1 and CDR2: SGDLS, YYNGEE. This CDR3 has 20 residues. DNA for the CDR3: TGTGCCAGCAGCGGCACCGCCGGACTAGCGGGAGGCCTTTCCTACAATGAGCAGTTCTTC. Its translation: CASSGTAGLAGGLSYNEQFF.

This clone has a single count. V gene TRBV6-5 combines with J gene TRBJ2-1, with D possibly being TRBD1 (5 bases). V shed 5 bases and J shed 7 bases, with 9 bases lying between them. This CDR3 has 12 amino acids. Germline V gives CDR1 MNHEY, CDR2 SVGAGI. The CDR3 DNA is TGTGCCAGCAGTAGGGGTAGGAATGAGCAGTTCTTC. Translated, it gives CASSRGRNEQFF.

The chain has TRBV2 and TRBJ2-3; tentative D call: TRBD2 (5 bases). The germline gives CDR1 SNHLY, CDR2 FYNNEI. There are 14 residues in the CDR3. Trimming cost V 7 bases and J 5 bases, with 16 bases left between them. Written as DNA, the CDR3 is TGTGCCAGCACAGGACTGGGTTTTGGAGATACGCAGTATTTT. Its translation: CASTGLGFGDTQYF.

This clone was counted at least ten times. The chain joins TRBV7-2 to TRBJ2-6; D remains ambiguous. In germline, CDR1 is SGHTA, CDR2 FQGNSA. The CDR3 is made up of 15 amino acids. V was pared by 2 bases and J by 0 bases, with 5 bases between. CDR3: CASSLRSSGANVLTF. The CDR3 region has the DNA TGTGCCAGCAGCTTACGTAGCTCTGGGGCCAACGTCCTGACTTTC.

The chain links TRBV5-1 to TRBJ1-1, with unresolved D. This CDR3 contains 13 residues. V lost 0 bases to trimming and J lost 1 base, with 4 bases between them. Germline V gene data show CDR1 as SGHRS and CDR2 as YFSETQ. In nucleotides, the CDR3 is TGCGCCAGCAGCTTGGCAGGGAACACTGAAGCTTTCTTT. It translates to CASSLAGNTEAFF. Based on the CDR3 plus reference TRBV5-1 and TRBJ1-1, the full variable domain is KAGVTQTPRYLIKTRGQQVTLSCSPISGHRSVSWYQQTPGQGLQFLFEYFSETQRNKGNFPGRFSGRQFSNSRSEMNVSTLELGDSALYLCASSLAGNTEAFFGQGTRLTVV.

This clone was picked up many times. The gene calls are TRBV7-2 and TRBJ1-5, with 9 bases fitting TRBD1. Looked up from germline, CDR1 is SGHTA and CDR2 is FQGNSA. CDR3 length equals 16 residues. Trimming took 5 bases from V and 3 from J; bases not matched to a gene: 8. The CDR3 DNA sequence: TGTGCCAGCAGCCACCCCGGGACAGGGACCAATCAGCCCCAGCATTTT. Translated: CASSHPGTGTNQPQHF. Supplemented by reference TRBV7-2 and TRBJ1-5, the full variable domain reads GAGVSQSPSNKVTEKGKDVELRCDPISGHTALYWYRQSLGQGLEFLIYFQGNSAPDKSGLPSDRFSAERTGGSVSTLTIQRTQQEDSAVYLCASSHPGTGTNQPQHFGDGTRLSIL.

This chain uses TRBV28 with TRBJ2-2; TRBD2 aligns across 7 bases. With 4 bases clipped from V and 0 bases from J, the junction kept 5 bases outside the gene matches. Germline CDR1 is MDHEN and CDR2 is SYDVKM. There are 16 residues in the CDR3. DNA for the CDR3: TGTGCCAGCAGTTCGCCGGGAGGATCGAACACCGGGGAGCTGTTTTTT. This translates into CASSSPGGSNTGELFF.

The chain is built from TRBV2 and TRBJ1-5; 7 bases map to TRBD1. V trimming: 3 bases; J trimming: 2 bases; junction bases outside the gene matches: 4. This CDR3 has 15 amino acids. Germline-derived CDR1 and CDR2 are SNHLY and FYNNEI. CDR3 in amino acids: CASSEARGGNQPQHF. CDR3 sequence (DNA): TGTGCCAGCAGTGAGGCCAGGGGGGGCAATCAGCCCCAGCATTTT.

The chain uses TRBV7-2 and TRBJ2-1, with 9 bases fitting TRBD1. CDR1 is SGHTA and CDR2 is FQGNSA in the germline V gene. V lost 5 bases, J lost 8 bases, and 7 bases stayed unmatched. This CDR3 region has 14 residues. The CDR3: CASSRDREGDEQFF. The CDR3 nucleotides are TGTGCCAGCAGCCGGGACAGGGAAGGAGATGAGCAGTTCTTC. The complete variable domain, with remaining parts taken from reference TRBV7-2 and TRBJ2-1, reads GAGVSQSPSNKVTEKGKDVELRCDPISGHTALYWYRQSLGQGLEFLIYFQGNSAPDKSGLPSDRFSAERTGGSVSTLTIQRTQQEDSAVYLCASSRDREGDEQFFGPGTRLTVL.

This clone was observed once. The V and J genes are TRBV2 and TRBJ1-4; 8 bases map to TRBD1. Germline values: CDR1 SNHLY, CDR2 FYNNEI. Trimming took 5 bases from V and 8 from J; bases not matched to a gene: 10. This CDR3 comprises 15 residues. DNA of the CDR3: TGTGCCAGCAGTCCAAACAGGGGGTCTAGGGAAAAACTGTTTTTT. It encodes CASSPNRGSREKLFF.

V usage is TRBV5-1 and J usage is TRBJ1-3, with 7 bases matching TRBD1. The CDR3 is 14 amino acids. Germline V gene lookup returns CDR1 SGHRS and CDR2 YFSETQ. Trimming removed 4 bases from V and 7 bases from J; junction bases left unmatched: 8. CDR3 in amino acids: CASSEGGAGNTIYF. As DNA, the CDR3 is TGCGCCAGCAGCGAAGGGGGCGCAGGCAACACCATATATTTT.

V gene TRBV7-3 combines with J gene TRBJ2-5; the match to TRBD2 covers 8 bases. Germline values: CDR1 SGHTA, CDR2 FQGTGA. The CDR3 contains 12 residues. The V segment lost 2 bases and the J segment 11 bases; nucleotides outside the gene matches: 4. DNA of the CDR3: TGTGCCAGCAGCTTAGATCGGGGGGGGCAGTACTTC. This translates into CASSLDRGGQYF.